This T cell receptor beta chain emerged from a study of OX40 agonist ivuxolimab in advanced cancers. Generated by immunoSEQ multiplex PCR, the TCRdb table keeps only in-frame clones and is missing some. In the table there are fewer than 85,000 clones, 80% to 95% of which are singletons. Trimming pared 0 bases from V and 5 bases from J, leaving 7 bases between. The CDR3 length is 14 residues. Per germline, CDR1 MGHRA and CDR2 YSYEKL. For this clone: No antigen is known for it.

Study results and limitations: Those patients achieving a partial response at 0.1-3.0 mg/kg showed among the lowest clonal expansion. Expanded clones belonging to CD8+ T cells outnumbered, on average, those of CD4+.

Source: CD4+ or CD8+ T cells sorted from blood, taken in a trial of the OX40 agonist ivuxolimab. The rearrangement uses TRBV4-1 and TRBJ2-2; the D is unclear. This sequence originates from an adult with an advanced solid tumor such as melanoma, head and neck, liver or kidney cancer. CDR3 DNA: TGCGCCAGCAGCCAAGATCGAGGAACCGGGGAGCTGTTTTTT. Translating it yields CASSQDRGTGELFF.